Listed below are T cell receptor beta chains from one sample, sequenced in a study of blood T cell repertoires in COVID-19. Profiled with immunoSEQ multiplex PCR; TCRdb holds only in-frame clones, not every one. The table has about 230,000 clones, less than 90% seen once. Specimen: peripheral blood. The receptors shown here come from a woman aged 70-85 years with active or convalescent COVID-19. The CDR3 runs from the conserved cysteine through the conserved F or W. The D gene is left open where the match is weak. Only part of the rows carry a size: once, few, many, or a class if the clone is expanded.

v_gene	abundance	d_gene	j_gene	CDR3aa	CDR3nt
TRBV5-4	NA	TRBD2	TRBJ2-3	CASSSQVARGADTQYF	TGTGCCAGCAGCTCCCAGGTGGCTCGGGGGGCAGATACGCAGTATTTT
TRBV5-1	NA	TRBD1	TRBJ2-3	CASSPGQGSTDTQYF	TGCGCCAGCAGCCCTGGACAGGGAAGCACAGATACGCAGTATTTT
TRBV4-1	NA	TRBD1	TRBJ1-6	CASRGQGGSPLHF	TGCGCCAGCAGGGGACAGGGGGGTTCACCCCTCCACTTT
TRBV19	NA	NA	TRBJ1-1	CASSYRENTEAFF	TGTGCCAGTAGTTACAGGGAGAACACTGAAGCTTTCTTT
TRBV3-1/TRBV3-2	NA	TRBD2	TRBJ2-1	CASSQGSGSYNEQFF	TGTGCCAGCAGCCAAGGTAGCGGGAGTTACAATGAGCAGTTCTTC
TRBV3-1/TRBV3-2	NA	NA	TRBJ2-7	CASSLPLGEQYF	TGTGCCAGCAGTCTCCCCCTCGGGGAGCAGTACTTC
TRBV4-2	NA	NA	TRBJ1-3	CASSQGQRYAGNTIYF	TGTGCCAGCAGCCAAGGGCAGCGGTACGCTGGAAACACCATATATTTT
TRBV30	NA	NA	TRBJ1-2	CACLSGGLNYGYTF	TGTGCCTGCCTCTCGGGGGGTTTAAACTATGGCTACACCTTC
TRBV9	few	NA	TRBJ2-2	CASSDSVGGELFF	TGTGCCAGCTCGGACTCCGTGGGCGGGGAGCTGTTTTTT
TRBV5-6	NA	TRBD1	TRBJ1-1	CASSSRPGTGGRNTEAFF	TGTGCCAGCAGCTCCCGACCCGGGACAGGGGGCCGAAACACTGAAGCTTTCTTT
TRBV6-2/TRBV6-3	few	NA	TRBJ2-1	CASSYALAPNYNEQFF	TGTGCCAGCAGTTACGCCCTAGCGCCGAACTACAATGAGCAGTTCTTC
TRBV6-5	NA	NA	TRBJ2-5	CASRLAASETQYF	TGTGCCAGCAGGCTAGCAGCCTCGGAGACCCAGTACTTC
TRBV28	NA	TRBD1	TRBJ2-1	CASSFGRWDRVGNEQFF	TGTGCCAGCAGTTTCGGACGCTGGGACAGGGTCGGCAATGAGCAGTTCTTC
TRBV30	NA	NA	TRBJ1-5	CAWSTSRGNSNQPQHF	TGTGCCTGGAGTACCAGTAGGGGAAATAGCAATCAGCCCCAGCATTTT
TRBV5-1	few	TRBD2	TRBJ2-1	CASSLGTSGVEQFF	TGCGCCAGCAGCCTCGGGACTAGCGGAGTCGAGCAGTTCTTC
TRBV2	NA	NA	TRBJ1-2	CASSEEALGRGYTF	TGTGCCAGCAGTGAAGAAGCGTTAGGTCGTGGCTACACCTTC
TRBV15	NA	TRBD2	TRBJ2-1	CATSTRTSGGNEQFF	TGTGCCACCAGCACCAGGACTAGCGGGGGCAATGAGCAGTTCTTC
TRBV7-2	NA	TRBD1	TRBJ1-2	CASTFSGDRAYGYTF	TGTGCCAGCACCTTCTCCGGGGACAGGGCATATGGCTACACCTTC
TRBV18	few	TRBD2	TRBJ2-1	CASSPGLAAYNEQFF	TGTGCCAGCTCACCAGGACTAGCGGCCTACAATGAGCAGTTCTTC
TRBV6-5	once	NA	TRBJ1-6	CASRNIGNRNSPLHF	TGTGCCAGCAGGAACATCGGGAACAGAAATTCACCCCTCCACTTT
TRBV5-6	NA	NA	TRBJ2-5	CASSFDRRGETQYF	TGTGCCAGCAGTTTCGACAGGCGTGGGGAGACCCAGTACTTC
TRBV2	NA	TRBD1	TRBJ1-6	CASSVRGPDSPLHF	TGTGCCAGCAGTGTTAGGGGGCCGGACTCACCCCTCCACTTT
TRBV5-1	few	NA	TRBJ1-2	CASSLDRNYGYTF	TGCGCCAGCAGCTTGGACAGGAACTATGGCTACACCTTC
TRBV19	once	NA	TRBJ1-4	CASSRSQEGGEKLFF	TGTGCCAGTAGCCGTTCCCAGGAGGGAGGGGAAAAACTGTTTTTT
TRBV27	once	TRBD2	TRBJ2-7	CASSFRGLAPYEQYF	TGTGCCAGCAGTTTCAGGGGACTAGCCCCCTACGAGCAGTACTTC
TRBV18	NA	TRBD2	TRBJ2-2	CASSPTSTGTSGVNTGELFF	TGTGCCAGCTCACCGACAAGTACTGGGACTAGCGGGGTTAACACCGGGGAGCTGTTTTTT
TRBV21-1	NA	NA	TRBJ1-4	CASSTSGTGDLVGEKLFF	TGTGCCAGCAGCACGTCCGGGACAGGGGATCTTGTGGGTGAAAAACTGTTTTTT
TRBV30	once	NA	TRBJ1-2	CAWSRGGVDLDYTF	TGTGCCTGGAGTAGGGGGGGGGTGGACCTCGACTACACCTTC
TRBV5-1	few	NA	TRBJ1-1	CASSPTRGTNTEAFF	TGCGCCAGCAGCCCGACGCGGGGCACGAACACTGAAGCTTTCTTT
TRBV9	few	TRBD2	TRBJ2-7	CASSVQGGGIPYEQYF	TGTGCCAGCAGCGTCCAGGGCGGGGGGATTCCCTACGAGCAGTACTTC
TRBV6-1	NA	TRBD1	TRBJ1-5	CASSEARGPNQPQHF	TGTGCCAGCAGTGAAGCGAGGGGGCCGAATCAGCCCCAGCATTTT
TRBV4-1	few	NA	TRBJ1-3	CASSQEVPGLHF	TGCGCCAGCAGCCAAGAAGTACCGGGTCTTCATTTT
TRBV3-1/TRBV3-2	NA	TRBD2	TRBJ2-1	CASRRAASGGVSGANNEQFF	TGTGCCAGCCGTCGGGCAGCCAGTGGGGGTGTAAGCGGGGCAAACAATGAGCAGTTCTTC
TRBV11-2	NA	TRBD2	TRBJ2-3	CASSLGTRSDTQYF	TGTGCCAGCAGCTTAGGGACTAGGTCAGATACGCAGTATTTT
TRBV19	few	TRBD1	TRBJ1-2	CASSRGTGINYGYTF	TGTGCCAGTAGCCGAGGGACAGGGATTAACTATGGCTACACCTTC
TRBV3-1/TRBV3-2	few	NA	TRBJ1-2	CASSQDSAVYGYTF	TGTGCCAGCAGCCAAGATTCCGCGGTATATGGCTACACCTTC
TRBV29-1	NA	NA	TRBJ1-2	CSVWGGTDTYGYTF	TGCAGCGTCTGGGGGGGAACGGATACCTATGGCTACACCTTC
TRBV28	NA	NA	TRBJ2-2	CASGLTRANTGELFF	TGTGCCAGCGGGCTGACACGAGCGAACACCGGGGAGCTGTTTTTT
TRBV2	NA	TRBD2	TRBJ2-1	CASGRLSGRDEQFF	TGTGCCAGCGGTCGTCTTAGCGGGAGGGATGAGCAGTTCTTC
TRBV6-2/TRBV6-3	once	NA	TRBJ1-6	CASSKRLDSPLHF	TGTGCCAGCAGTAAGAGGTTGGATTCACCCCTCCACTTT
TRBV12-5	once	NA	TRBJ2-6	CASGWGAGANVLTF	TGTGCTAGTGGTTGGGGGGCTGGGGCCAACGTCCTGACTTTC
TRBV30	NA	TRBD2	TRBJ2-3	CAWSIGWTSGGEDTQYF	TGTGCCTGGAGTATTGGGTGGACTAGCGGGGGAGAGGATACGCAGTATTTT
TRBV14	few	NA	TRBJ2-2	CASSPLEGTGELFF	TGTGCCAGCAGCCCCCTGGAGGGTACCGGGGAGCTGTTTTTT
TRBV25-1	NA	TRBD1	TRBJ1-2	CASRETGGGYTF	TGTGCCAGCAGGGAGACAGGGGGTGGCTACACCTTC
TRBV27	once	TRBD2	TRBJ2-7	CASSRKSQVVVLGTSGGAYEQYF	TGTGCCAGCAGCCGTAAGTCACAGGTGGTGGTCCTCGGGACTAGCGGGGGGGCCTACGAGCAGTACTTC
TRBV23-1	NA	TRBD2	TRBJ2-3	CASSRAGTSTDTQYF	TGCGCCAGCAGTCGAGCGGGGACCTCTACAGATACGCAGTATTTT
TRBV4-2	NA	NA	TRBJ2-1	CASSQPRSGGNEQFF	TGTGCCAGCAGCCAGCCCCGGAGCGGAGGAAATGAGCAGTTCTTC
TRBV4-2	NA	NA	TRBJ2-2	CASSQVTQGEDTGELFF	TGTGCCAGCAGCCAAGTAACACAGGGAGAGGACACCGGGGAGCTGTTTTTT
TRBV18	NA	NA	TRBJ1-2	CASSPSTVSDGYTF	TGTGCCAGCTCACCCTCGACAGTTTCTGATGGCTACACCTTC
TRBV5-1	NA	TRBD1	TRBJ1-4	CASSLQGSEEKLFF	TGCGCCAGCAGCCTACAGGGGTCAGAAGAAAAACTGTTTTTT
TRBV5-1	NA	NA	TRBJ2-3	CASSLESGDTQYF	TGCGCCAGCAGCTTGGAGAGCGGAGATACGCAGTATTTT
TRBV28	NA	NA	TRBJ2-1	CASSLGAGYNEQFF	TGTGCCAGCAGCCTTGGGGCAGGGTACAATGAGCAGTTCTTC